This T cell receptor beta chain came from a study of brain T cells in children with intractable seizures. Points on this clone: No antigen is known for it.

Repertoires were generated with immunoSEQ multiplex PCR, while TCRdb's copy carries only in-frame clones and drops some. The data show a few hundred thousand clones, roughly 93% seen once. Regarding the study as a whole: HCMV serostatus was not known, and viral specificity came from CDR3 similarity only. Pre-surgery blood may have been undersampled, hiding some clones.

Germline V CDR1 and CDR2: SNHLY, FYNNEI. Trimming shortened V by 6 bases and J by 2 bases, and 11 bases separated the two germline ends. There are 14 residues in the CDR3. Time point specified: blood from clinic visit 5 months post-surgery; TSC patient then seizure free. Sequencing was limited to surgery cases with top T cell transcript signatures in brain tissue. Pre-surgery treatment included at least one anti-epileptic drug. Sequencing used peripheral blood, obtained approximately 5 months after surgery. The TCR comes from a boy under three years old with tuberous sclerosis and intractable seizures. This sequence joins TRBV2 and TRBJ2-1; the D gene is possibly TRBD1 (6 bases). The chain's CDR3 is CASRTGPAYNEQFF. The DNA of the CDR3 is TGTGCCAGCAGGACAGGCCCGGCCTACAATGAGCAGTTCTTC.